Listed below are T cell receptor beta chains from one sample, sequenced in a study of human T cells and chemical hapten exposure. TCRdb processed the RACE reads anew with MiXCR; each CDR3 protein has one entry. The data show 27,000 or so distinct CDR3 sequences, roughly 9.4% seen once. The sequencing here drew on whole blood, taken in connection with sensitization to the hapten diphenylcyclopropenone (DPC). These receptors originate from a man aged 25 to 45 with alopecia areata. Some clones in this sample may be carry-over from other donors' samples. Each CDR3 is given with its conserved first and last residue.

TRBV6-2/TRBV6-3 | CASSYRTSGRAYQETQYF
TRBV29-1 | CSVERDRWYQETQYF
TRBV29-1 | CSVADHTYEQYF
TRBV6-6 | CASRHYTGGVASPLHF
TRBV6-2/TRBV6-3 | CASRQGHQPQHF
TRBV14 | CASSLTSTDTQYF
TRBV7-8 | CASSLARDSSSGANVLTF
TRBV7-9 | CASSPLIGQTHNEQFF
TRBV12-3/TRBV12-4 | CASSSDSTNQPQHF
TRBV4-3 | CASSQEETGVPTDTQYF
TRBV6-6 | CASSFPGQGNSPLHF
TRBV29-1 | CSVDTADYGYTF
TRBV29-1 | CSVRTVNYEQYF
TRBV12-3/TRBV12-4 | CASSSDRGLRNQPQHF
TRBV11-2 | CASSLEAGGTYEQYF
TRBV29-1 | CSVEGQKQGPYEQYF
TRBV20-1 | CSALDPRGTDTQYF
TRBV11-2 | CASSQYGDGYGYTF
TRBV3-1 | CASSQAPPGTSGAQYF
TRBV7-2 | CASGGATKNIQYF
TRBV7-2 | CASSPLDTEAFF
TRBV12-3/TRBV12-4 | CASSLRQRSSYEQYF
TRBV4-1 | CASSQDWGASTEAFF
TRBV19 | CASSTTTQETQYF
TRBV6-9 | CASSYPGTDTQYF
TRBV2 | CASSEWRVERTGELFF
TRBV2 | CASSALTSTEAFF
TRBV11-2 | CASSLEDANEQFF
TRBV2 | CASSERNTDTQYF
TRBV6-4 | CASSDSWGQEQFF
TRBV29-1 | CSVEREAGNEQFF
TRBV5-1 | CASSSQGQGQETQYF
TRBV20-1 | CSARDPTSGAFNEQFF
TRBV3-1 | CASSQDRDRGIGSNEKLFF
TRBV29-1 | CSVDIPRDRGYEQYF
TRBV7-2 | CASAQSYEQYF
TRBV3-1 | CASSPRRLGGEKLFF
TRBV5-1 | CASSSGQGGRETQYF
TRBV6-2/TRBV6-3 | CASSPSALADNEQFF
TRBV6-1 | CASSEHGQSSTDTQYF
TRBV12-3/TRBV12-4 | CASSPGTSPGSYNEQFF
TRBV20-1 | CSASGDRGGTDTQYF
TRBV12-3/TRBV12-4 | CASSAGSSYSPLHF
TRBV5-1 | CASKGGDNQPQHF